Below are 12 T cell receptor beta chains sequenced from a single sample in a study of CD8+ T cells in alopecia areata. Treatment noted: oral pan-JAK inhibitor, 5-10 mg twice daily. As the sequencing template, cDNA was produced by extracting RNA and reverse transcribing it. The repertoire was sequenced with immunoSEQ multiplex PCR; TCRdb's copy has only in-frame clones and lacks some. This table has 110,000 or so clones, 56% appearing once. The starting material was CD4+ T cells sorted from blood, obtained at week 24, from a patient treated with tofacitinib. Receptor source: a human donor with alopecia areata.

The chain uses TRBV27 and TRBJ1-4; 9 bases are shared with TRBD1. Germline V CDR1 and CDR2: MNHEY, SMNVEV (reference sequence). The CDR3 covers 14 residues. The V gene end was trimmed by 5 bases and the J gene end by 6 bases; junction bases not matched to a gene: 4. The CDR3 sequence: CASSETGGYEKLFF. DNA of the CDR3: TGTGCCAGCAGTGAAACAGGGGGCTATGAAAAACTGTTTTTT. Full variable domain (outside the CDR3, taken from reference TRBV27 and TRBJ1-4): EAQVTQNPRYLITVTGKKLTVTCSQNMNHEYMSWYRQDPGLGLRQIYYSMNVEVTDKGDVPEGYKVSRKEKRNFPLILESPSPNQTSLYFCASSETGGYEKLFFGSGTQLSVL.

The chain couples TRBV7-9 to TRBJ2-7, with D tentatively TRBD1 (6 bases). The CDR3 is 12 residues long. V lost 5 bases and J lost 1, with 6 bases in between. Germline CDR1 is SEHNR and CDR2 is FQNEAQ (reference sequence). CDR3 sequence: CASSQGSYEQYF. CDR3 in DNA: TGTGCCAGCAGCCAGGGGTCCTACGAGCAGTACTTC.

This sequence joins TRBV30 and TRBJ2-3, with 8 nucleotides matching TRBD1. Trimming removed 1 base from V and 1 base from J; junction bases left unmatched: 1. There are 14 residues in the CDR3. Germline V gene sequence: CDR1 GTSNPN, CDR2 SVGIG (reference sequence). Written as DNA, the CDR3 is TGTGCCTGGAGTGCGGGACAGGGCACAGATACGCAGTATTTT. Translated: CAWSAGQGTDTQYF.

The chain recombines TRBV29-1 with TRBJ2-6; 7 bases agree with TRBD1. V dropped 8 bases and J dropped 2; count of bases not matched to a gene: 3. The CDR3 spans 13 residues. The germline CDR1 and CDR2 sequences are SQVTM and ANQGSEA. CDR3 amino acids: CSTGAAGANVLTF. CDR3 coding DNA: TGCAGCACAGGGGCGGCTGGGGCCAACGTCCTGACTTTC.

The genes are TRBV5-6 and TRBJ2-2, with D perhaps matching TRBD1 or TRBD2 (6 bases each). CDR3 length: 14 amino acids. Germline loops: CDR1 SGHDT, CDR2 YYEEEE. V was trimmed by 2 bases and J by 7 bases, leaving 12 bases between them. The CDR3 reads CASSFPQGGGELFF. The CDR3 DNA reads TGTGCCAGCAGCTTTCCACAGGGAGGCGGGGAGCTGTTTTTT.

This sequence joins TRBV2 and TRBJ2-5; D remains unclear. This CDR3 has 12 residues. V lost 7 bases and J 2 bases, leaving 8 bases between the germline ends. Germline CDR1 reads SNHLY; CDR2 reads FYNNEI. The CDR3 nucleotides are TGTGCCAGCAATGTAGCTCAAGAGACCCAGTACTTC. Translation: CASNVAQETQYF.

There are a few counts of this clone. The rearrangement links TRBV6-5 to TRBJ1-5; D not certain. Germline CDR1 reads MNHEY; CDR2 reads SVGAGI. The V end was cut by 6 bases, the J end by 4 bases, with 10 bases between. The CDR3 extends over 13 amino acids. The CDR3 spells CASRRDRNQPQHF. The DNA of the CDR3 is TGTGCCAGCAGACGCGATCGGAATCAGCCCCAGCATTTT.

The chain uses TRBV25-1 and TRBJ1-5; D is unresolved. CDR1 and CDR2 from the germline V gene are MGHDK and SYGVNS. CDR3 length equals 13 residues. V was shortened by 2 bases and J by 0 bases, with 2 bases between the two germline ends. CDR3: CASSEHSNQPQHF. CDR3 sequence (DNA): TGTGCCAGCAGTGAACATAGCAATCAGCCCCAGCATTTT.

This clone appeared once. The chain joins TRBV7-9 to TRBJ2-1; 8 bases are shared with TRBD1. Trimming cost V 5 bases and J 2 bases; bases outside gene matches: 8. The CDR3 runs to 16 residues. CDR1 and CDR2 (germline): SEHNR, FQNEAQ (reference sequence). Written as DNA, the CDR3 is TGTGCCAGCAGCCCGAGGACAGGGACGCCCTACAATGAGCAGTTCTTC. Protein sequence: CASSPRTGTPYNEQFF.

The rearrangement joins TRBV7-9 to TRBJ1-2; the D is unclear. V dropped 5 bases and J dropped 7 bases, with 14 bases sitting between them. Per germline, CDR1 SEHNR and CDR2 FQNEAQ (reference sequence). CDR3 length: 13 amino acids. DNA of the CDR3: TGTGCCAGCAGCCCTTTTAGCCTCCGTGGCTACACCTTC. This sequence encodes CASSPFSLRGYTF. The whole variable domain, remainder taken from reference TRBV7-9 and TRBJ1-2, is DTGVSQNPRHKITKRGQNVTFRCDPISEHNRLYWYRQTLGQGPEFLTYFQNEAQLEKSRLLSDRFSAERPKGSFSTLEIQRTEQGDSAMYLCASSPFSLRGYTFGSGTRLTVV.

This clone was found a few times. The chain joins TRBV29-1 to TRBJ2-2; 12 bases are a match to TRBD2. CDR3 length equals 16 residues. Germline-derived CDR1 and CDR2 are SQVTM and ANQGSEA. V was clipped by 2 bases and J by 5 bases; unmatched bases: 6. This CDR3 reads CSVEFQTSGGTGELFF. CDR3 nucleotide sequence: TGCAGCGTTGAATTCCAGACTAGCGGGGGTACCGGGGAGCTGTTTTTT.

Only a few counts were recorded for this clone. V gene TRBV14 combines with J gene TRBJ1-3, with 7 bases fitting TRBD1. Germline assignment: CDR1 SGHDN and CDR2 FVKESK. CDR3 length: 15 amino acids. V dropped 4 bases and J dropped 5; count of bases not matched to a gene: 8. CDR3: CASSRGQLNRNTIYF. Here the CDR3 DNA reads TGTGCCAGCAGCCGGGGACAGCTTAATCGAAACACCATATATTTT.